This is a list of T cell receptor beta chains from one sample in a study of CD8 T cells in Susac syndrome. TCRdb reanalysed the immunoSEQ multiplex PCR reads using MiXCR and keeps one entry per CDR3 protein. The sample lists 140,000 to 150,000 distinct CDR3 sequences; approximately 94% were seen once. The sequenced sample was CD4+ T cells from PBMCs. These receptors were collected from a human donor with Susac syndrome. Each CDR3 is given with its conserved first and last residue. A D gene is named only where the DNA matches it firmly. A row's size may be missing; if present it is once, few, many or a size class.

j_gene,v_gene,d_gene,abundance,CDR3aa,CDR3nt
TRBJ1-2,TRBV6-2/TRBV6-3,-,-,CASRPRRIYGYTF,TGTGCCAGCAGGCCCAGACGGATCTATGGCTACACCTTC
TRBJ2-1,TRBV20-1,TRBD1,-,CSAPRDRVQEQFF,TGCAGTGCTCCCCGGGACAGGGTTCAAGAGCAGTTCTTC
TRBJ1-4,TRBV20-1,-,-,CSASGHGTNEKLFF,TGCAGTGCTAGTGGCCATGGAACTAATGAAAAACTGTTTTTT
TRBJ1-4,TRBV11-2,-,-,CASSFDGPNEKLFF,TGTGCCAGCAGCTTTGACGGCCCTAATGAAAAACTGTTTTTT
TRBJ2-2,TRBV20-1,TRBD1,-,CSAPGTGGAFGELFF,TGCAGTGCGCCCGGGACAGGGGGCGCCTTCGGGGAGCTGTTTTTT
TRBJ2-7,TRBV5-4,TRBD1,-,CASSPSSDRYEQYF,TGTGCCAGCAGCCCCTCCTCGGACAGGTACGAGCAGTACTTC
TRBJ2-3,TRBV29-1,TRBD2,-,CSARGVAGVPDTQYF,TGCAGCGCCCGTGGGGTAGCGGGAGTCCCAGATACGCAGTATTTT
TRBJ1-4,TRBV15,-,-,CATSRDQEKLFF,TGTGCCACCAGCAGAGATCAAGAAAAACTGTTTTTT
TRBJ2-1,TRBV2,-,-,CASSELSQHNEQFF,TGTGCCAGCAGTGAGCTCAGCCAACACAATGAGCAGTTCTTC
TRBJ2-7,TRBV18,-,few,CASSGTNYEQYF,TGTGCCAGCTCCGGGACAAACTACGAGCAGTACTTC
TRBJ1-1,TRBV20-1,-,-,CSATRGNTEAFF,TGCAGTGCTACCAGGGGGAACACTGAAGCTTTCTTT
TRBJ1-6,TRBV9,-,-,CASSVGGQGAPLHF,TGTGCCAGCAGCGTAGGGGGGCAGGGCGCGCCCCTCCACTTT
TRBJ2-4,TRBV9,TRBD1,-,CASSSTPWDRGGIQYF,TGTGCCAGCAGCTCCACTCCCTGGGACAGGGGCGGCATTCAGTACTTC
TRBJ1-2,TRBV12-3/TRBV12-4,TRBD1,-,CASSSGQGSGYTF,TGTGCCAGCAGTTCCGGACAGGGTAGCGGCTACACCTTC
TRBJ1-5,TRBV20-1,TRBD1,-,CSAWTGGPQPQHF,TGCAGTGCCTGGACAGGGGGCCCTCAGCCCCAGCATTTT
TRBJ2-6,TRBV6-1,-,-,CASSERYSGANVLTF,TGTGCCAGCAGTGAAAGGTACTCTGGGGCCAACGTCCTGACTTTC
TRBJ2-7,TRBV20-1,-,-,CSARVSGVEQYF,TGCAGTGCTAGAGTGTCGGGGGTCGAGCAGTACTTC
TRBJ2-6,TRBV11-2,-,-,CASSLQGGGANVLTF,TGTGCCAGCAGCTTACAGGGTGGAGGGGCCAACGTCCTGACTTTC
TRBJ2-2,TRBV29-1,-,-,CSVGEPTGELFF,TGCAGCGTGGGGGAACCCACCGGGGAGCTGTTTTTT
TRBJ2-7,TRBV6-5,TRBD1,-,CASSPWDRPYEQYF,TGTGCCAGCAGTCCCTGGGACAGACCCTACGAGCAGTACTTC
TRBJ1-6,TRBV2,-,-,CASTKEAPNSPLHF,TGTGCCAGCACCAAGGAAGCTCCTAATTCACCCCTCCACTTT
TRBJ1-1,TRBV4-2,-,-,CASSPLGGYPEAFF,TGTGCCAGCAGCCCTTTAGGGGGTTACCCTGAAGCTTTCTTT
TRBJ2-5,TRBV7-3,-,-,CASSRGRQETQYF,TGTGCCAGCAGCCGGGGACGGCAAGAGACCCAGTACTTC
TRBJ1-2,TRBV30,-,once,CAWSRSGEDGYTF,TGTGCCTGGAGTCGATCGGGGGAGGATGGCTACACCTTC
TRBJ1-1,TRBV12-3/TRBV12-4,-,-,CASSPDGSSGWYTEAFF,TGTGCCAGCAGCCCCGATGGGTCCTCGGGATGGTACACTGAAGCTTTCTTT
TRBJ1-2,TRBV20-1,-,-,CSARAPPSNYGYTF,TGCAGTGCTAGAGCCCCTCCAAGTAACTATGGCTACACCTTC
TRBJ2-4,TRBV20-1,-,-,CSARDHKVAKNIQYF,TGCAGTGCTAGAGACCACAAGGTAGCCAAAAACATTCAGTACTTC
TRBJ2-5,TRBV20-1,-,once,CSAEDGETQYF,TGCAGTGCTGAAGATGGGGAGACCCAGTACTTC
TRBJ2-2,TRBV5-1,TRBD2,-,CASSLGGGSTGELFF,TGCGCCAGCAGCCTCGGCGGGGGATCGACCGGGGAGCTGTTTTTT
TRBJ1-2,TRBV5-6,-,-,CASSFRLDGYTF,TGTGCCAGCAGCTTCCGCCTGGATGGCTACACCTTC
TRBJ1-2,TRBV3-1,-,-,CASSQAEYGYTF,TGTGCCAGCAGCCAAGCGGAGTATGGCTACACCTTC
TRBJ2-7,TRBV3-1,-,-,CASSQDRVYEQYF,TGTGCCAGCAGCCAAGATAGGGTCTACGAGCAGTACTTC
TRBJ2-5,TRBV5-1,-,-,CASSYHRDQETQYF,TGCGCCAGCAGCTACCACAGGGACCAAGAGACCCAGTACTTC
TRBJ1-4,TRBV5-4,-,-,CASSLASGTANEKLFF,TGTGCCAGCAGCTTGGCGTCCGGGACCGCTAATGAAAAACTGTTTTTT
TRBJ2-3,TRBV5-1,TRBD1,-,CASSLKRTGGADTQYF,TGCGCCAGCAGCTTGAAACGGACAGGGGGAGCAGATACGCAGTATTTT
TRBJ2-7,TRBV3-1,TRBD1,-,CASSQGNPGTAKSYEQYF,TGTGCCAGCAGCCAAGGCAACCCCGGGACAGCCAAATCTTACGAGCAGTACTTC
TRBJ2-3,TRBV24-1,-,-,CATSDFQGGADTQYF,TGTGCCACCAGTGATTTCCAGGGGGGGGCAGATACGCAGTATTTT
TRBJ2-7,TRBV25-1,-,-,CASSEGHATNAYEQYF,TGTGCCAGCAGTGAAGGGCATGCAACCAACGCCTACGAGCAGTACTTC
TRBJ1-1,TRBV20-1,-,-,CSARDVGGPNTEAFF,TGCAGTGCTAGAGATGTGGGCGGACCGAACACTGAAGCTTTCTTT
TRBJ1-2,TRBV2,-,-,CASSDGVNYGYTF,TGTGCCAGCAGTGACGGGGTTAACTATGGCTACACCTTC
TRBJ2-5,TRBV7-9,-,-,CASSLLGRETQYF,TGTGCCAGCAGCTTATTGGGGCGGGAGACCCAGTACTTC
TRBJ1-1,TRBV18,TRBD1,-,CASSPGTGDPKWTEAFF,TGTGCCAGCTCACCCGGGACAGGGGACCCCAAATGGACTGAAGCTTTCTTT
TRBJ2-7,TRBV23-1,-,-,CASSPRLKQYF,TGCGCCAGCAGTCCCCGTTTGAAGCAGTACTTC
TRBJ1-1,TRBV5-4,-,-,CASSLRGRTNTEAFF,TGTGCCAGCAGCTTGCGTGGCCGAACGAACACTGAAGCTTTCTTT
TRBJ2-7,TRBV13,TRBD2,-,CASSPGPSGAYEQYF,TGTGCCAGCAGCCCCGGGCCTAGCGGGGCCTACGAGCAGTACTTC
TRBJ2-5,TRBV7-2,TRBD2,-,CASSLAPASGGPQETQYF,TGTGCCAGCAGCTTAGCGCCCGCTAGCGGGGGGCCGCAAGAGACCCAGTACTTC
TRBJ2-7,TRBV29-1,-,-,CSVSSGSQQYF,TGCAGCGTCAGCTCCGGGAGCCAGCAGTACTTC
TRBJ2-5,TRBV20-1,-,-,CSFRTQGTQYF,TGCAGTTTTAGGACACAGGGGACCCAGTACTTC
TRBJ2-7,TRBV7-7,TRBD1,-,CASSFTGTGVEQYF,TGTGCTAGCAGCTTTACCGGGACAGGGGTCGAGCAGTACTTC
TRBJ2-7,TRBV6-1,TRBD2,-,CASRRRDYQSSYEQYF,TGTGCCAGCAGGCGCCGGGACTACCAAAGCTCCTACGAGCAGTACTTC
TRBJ1-1,TRBV12-3/TRBV12-4,TRBD1,-,CASSPQKWDRGTEAFF,TGTGCCAGCAGTCCCCAGAAATGGGACAGGGGTACTGAAGCTTTCTTT
TRBJ2-1,TRBV9,-,-,CASSPEPSWEQFF,TGTGCCAGCAGCCCCGAGCCATCTTGGGAGCAGTTCTTC
TRBJ2-7,TRBV28,-,once,CASTSGDGYSLYF,TGTGCCAGCACCTCGGGGGACGGATATTCCCTGTACTTC
TRBJ2-1,TRBV4-1,TRBD1,once,CASSQDVTGAYNEQFF,TGCGCCAGCAGCCAAGATGTGACAGGGGCCTACAATGAGCAGTTCTTC
TRBJ1-2,TRBV28,-,-,CASSRQGTYGYTF,TGTGCCAGCAGTAGGCAGGGGACCTATGGCTACACCTTC